These T cell receptor beta chains were read from a single sample in a study of T-cell memory formation after mild COVID-19. One entry per CDR3 protein, called by TCRdb with MiXCR from the 5' RACE reads. Of more than 450,000 distinct CDR3 sequences in the sample, roughly 18% are singletons; the top ten hold more than 10%. Source material: PBMCs or a T cell subset sorted from them (not recorded which). These receptors were taken from an adult woman who had mild COVID-19 (a few samples of this study predate the infection). Cell type and time point are not known. Each CDR3 is given with its conserved first and last residue. The D gene is left open where the match is weak. Size is omitted from some rows. Given values are once, few, many or a class for expanded clones.

CDR3 protein | CDR3 DNA | J gene | D gene | clone size | V gene
CATSDTLAGEAADEQYF | TGTGCCACCAGTGACACACTAGCGGGAGAGGCCGCGGACGAGCAGTACTTC | TRBJ2-7 | TRBD2 | few | TRBV24-1
CASSVGQNYNYGYTF | TGTGCCAGCAGCGTAGGCCAGAACTATAACTATGGCTACACCTTC | TRBJ1-2 | . | . | TRBV9
CASRADSAYEQYF | TGTGCCAGCAGAGCGGACAGTGCCTACGAGCAGTACTTC | TRBJ2-7 | . | . | TRBV12-3/TRBV12-4
CATSDRDFTSSYNEQFF | TGTGCCACCAGTGACCGGGACTTCACGAGCTCCTACAATGAGCAGTTCTTC | TRBJ2-1 | . | few | TRBV24-1
CASSDIRNSPLHF | TGTGCCAGCAGTGACATTAGGAATTCACCCCTCCACTTT | TRBJ1-6 | . | . | TRBV2
CASSLERGTDDSSGNTIYF | TGTGCTAGCAGCTTAGAGCGGGGGACAGACGATTCCTCTGGAAACACCATATATTTT | TRBJ1-3 | TRBD1 | few | TRBV7-7
CASSLGPQGNQPQHF | TGTGCCAGCAGCTTAGGACCGCAGGGCAATCAGCCCCAGCATTTT | TRBJ1-5 | . | many | TRBV7-2
CASSLVLAGEQFF | TGTGCCAGCAGCTTAGTACTGGCTGGTGAGCAGTTCTTC | TRBJ2-1 | . | few | TRBV7-6
CAWSILGTDRSYEQYF | TGTGCCTGGAGTATATTGGGGACCGACAGATCCTACGAGCAGTACTTC | TRBJ2-7 | . | . | TRBV30
CATSETGRNYGYTF | TGTGCCACCAGTGAAACGGGACGTAACTATGGCTACACCTTC | TRBJ1-2 | . | . | TRBV24-1
CSAYGTGSYEQYF | TGCAGTGCTTACGGGACAGGCTCCTACGAGCAGTACTTC | TRBJ2-7 | TRBD1 | . | TRBV20-1
CASSLHQTSAYTDTQYF | TGTGCCAGCAGCCTCCATCAGACTAGTGCATACACAGATACGCAGTATTTT | TRBJ2-3 | . | . | TRBV9